The 17 T cell receptor beta chains below were found in one sample sequenced in a study of T cells after yellow fever vaccination. TCRdb reprocessed the 5' RACE reads via MiXCR and lists one record per CDR3 protein. Here the sample spans roughly 350,000 distinct CDR3 sequences, over 4% being singletons. The material was PBMCs, obtained 5 days after the yellow fever booster vaccination. The source of these receptors is a young man who received the YFV17D yellow fever vaccine.

The chain couples TRBV9 to TRBJ2-1; 7 positions match TRBD2. With V trimmed by 4 bases and J by 0 bases, 4 bases remained unmatched. CDR1 is SGDLS, CDR2 YYNGEE, per germline. The CDR3 runs 15 residues. The CDR3 spells CASSNLADSYNEQFF. The CDR3 DNA follows: TGTGCCAGCAGCAACCTAGCGGACTCCTACAATGAGCAGTTCTTC. The whole variable domain, remainder taken from reference TRBV9 and TRBJ2-1, is DSGVTQTPKHLITATGQRVTLRCSPRSGDLSVYWYQQSLDQGLQFLIQYYNGEERAKGNILERFSAQQFPDLHSELNLSSLELGDSALYFCASSNLADSYNEQFFGPGTRLTVL.

This clonotype was observed at least ten times. The rearrangement links TRBV7-9 to TRBJ1-1; D gene unclear. CDR3 length: 13 amino acids. The germline V and J ends were trimmed by 1 base and 4 bases, with 7 bases remaining between them. The germline V gene encodes CDR1 SEHNR and CDR2 FQNEAQ (reference sequence). CDR3 amino acids: CASSLGAVTEAFF. The DNA for the CDR3 is TGTGCCAGCAGCTTAGGAGCAGTCACTGAAGCTTTCTTT.

This clonotype was found a few times. The CDR3 region is CASRSLAGSSYEQYV. The CDR3 DNA reads as TGTGCCAGCAGGTCACTAGCGGGGAGCTCCTACGAGCAGTACGTC. J is TRBJ2-7 and V is TRBV6-5; TRBD2 agrees at 10 bases. In germline, CDR1 is MNHEY, CDR2 SVGAGI. The J segment lost 0 bases and the V segment lost 6 bases, leaving 5 bases of the junction unmatched. The CDR3 loop spans 15 amino acids.

This clonotype was found a few times. The chain has TRBV27 and TRBJ2-7; 9 nucleotides align to TRBD1. J lost 7 bases, V lost 5 bases, and 6 bases had no gene match. CDR3 length equals 13 residues. Germline values: CDR1 MNHEY, CDR2 SMNVEV (reference sequence). Here the CDR3 reads CASSRGQGPEQYF. Here the CDR3 DNA reads TGTGCCAGCAGTAGGGGACAGGGTCCGGAGCAGTACTTC.

The chain combines TRBV3-1 with TRBJ1-1; 8 nucleotides align to TRBD1. This CDR3 is built from 15 residues. V was pared by 3 bases and J by 5 bases, with 8 bases of the junction left unmatched. Germline V CDR1 and CDR2: LGHDT, YNNKEL (reference sequence). The CDR3 bases are TGTGCCAGCAGCCATCCAGGGGGCGTAAGGACTGAAGCTTTCTTT. It specifies CASSHPGGVRTEAFF.

V is TRBV7-2 and J is TRBJ2-1, with D possibly being TRBD2 (5 bases). The CDR3 extends over 13 amino acids. Trimming took off 2 bases at V and 8 bases at J, with 10 bases between the two ends. Germline loops: CDR1 SGHTA, CDR2 FQGNSA. The CDR3 bases are TGTGCCAGCAGCTTACCGGGGTACGATGAGCAGTTCTTC. Protein sequence: CASSLPGYDEQFF.

The chain links TRBV6-6 to TRBJ1-1, with D uncertain. This CDR3 comprises 14 residues. Trimming shortened V by 2 bases and J by 3 bases, and 10 bases separated the two germline ends. The germline gives CDR1 MNHNY, CDR2 SVGAGI (reference sequence). The CDR3 nucleotides read TGTGCCAGCAGTTACCCAACTATGGACACTGAAGCTTTCTTT. It specifies CASSYPTMDTEAFF.

This clonotype was detected ten times or more. V and J are TRBV7-9 and TRBJ2-7, with 9 bases identical to TRBD1. V trimming: 4 bases; J trimming: 5 bases; junction bases outside the gene matches: 12. Germline V gives CDR1 SEHNR, CDR2 FQNEAQ (reference sequence). CDR3 length: 16 amino acids. CDR3 nucleotides: TGTGCCAGCAGCTCCAGCCGGGACAGGGAGGGCCACGAGCAGTACGTC. It translates to CASSSSRDREGHEQYV.

The table lists this clonotype with a few counts. This chain links TRBV4-1 with TRBJ2-7, with 8 bases matching TRBD2. J gave up 3 bases and V 2 bases, and 6 bases lay outside the gene matches. The CDR3 totals 15 residues. Germline loops: CDR1 MGHRA, CDR2 YSYEKL. This CDR3 reads CASSQLAGGGYEQYV. The CDR3 DNA sequence: TGCGCCAGCAGCCAACTTGCGGGGGGCGGCTACGAGCAGTACGTC.

V and J are TRBV6-5 and TRBJ1-5; D uncertain. Germline CDR1 MNHEY, CDR2 SVGAGI. The V end was cut by 0 bases, the J end by 0 bases, with 6 bases between. This CDR3 is built from 15 residues. The CDR3 DNA follows: TGTGCCAGCAGTTACTCTCTGGGTAGCAATCAGCCCCAGCATTTT. Residues: CASSYSLGSNQPQHF.

This clonotype was found a few times. The chain has TRBV4-1 and TRBJ1-6; tentative D call: TRBD1 (5 bases). The CDR3 is made up of 16 amino acids. The V and J ends lost 3 bases and 7 bases respectively, with 16 bases between them. Germline CDR1 reads MGHRA; CDR2 reads YSYEKL. The CDR3 region has the DNA TGCGCCAGCAGCCACCCGGGGACCGGCCTGAATTCACCCCTCCACTTT. Translation gives CASSHPGTGLNSPLHF.

The CDR3 sequence is CASSSPLAGVPYEQYV. In nucleotides, the CDR3 is TGTGCCAGCAGTTCCCCGCTAGCGGGGGTTCCCTACGAGCAGTACGTC. The chain couples TRBV6-2 or TRBV6-3 to TRBJ2-7; TRBD2 matches at 10 bases. Trimming took 4 bases from V and 2 from J; bases not matched to a gene: 8. The CDR3 consists of 16 residues. CDR1 MNHEY and CDR2 SVGEGT come from the germline V gene.

This clonotype was counted only a few times. V usage is TRBV12-5 and J usage is TRBJ1-2; D gene uncertain. Germline V gene sequence: CDR1 LGHNT, CDR2 FRNRAP. The V gene lost 0 bases and the J gene lost 4 bases, with 12 bases spanning the gap. There are 15 residues in the CDR3. The CDR3 coding sequence is TGTGCTAGTGGTTTGGTACCGCACCGGGGCTATGGCTACACCTTC. This encodes CASGLVPHRGYGYTF. The whole variable domain, filled in from reference TRBV12-5 and TRBJ1-2, reads DARVTQTPRHKVTEMGQEVTMRCQPILGHNTVFWYRQTMMQGLELLAYFRNRAPLDDSGMPKDRFSAEMPDATLATLKIQPSEPRDSAVYFCASGLVPHRGYGYTFGSGTRLTVV.

The rearrangement joins TRBV10-3 to TRBJ1-6; TRBD1 is a possible D gene (6 bases). The ends were cut back, 2 bases at V and 0 bases at J, with 11 bases in the middle. The CDR3 has 17 residues. Germline assignment: CDR1 ENHRY and CDR2 SYGVKD. The CDR3 sequence: CAISELDSSSYNSPLHF. For the CDR3, the DNA is TGTGCCATCAGTGAGCTGGACAGCAGCTCCTATAATTCACCCCTCCACTTT.

The J gene is TRBJ2-7, the V gene TRBV5-1; no reliable D call. The V and J ends lost 0 bases and 3 bases respectively, with 10 bases between them. This CDR3 has 14 amino acids. Germline loops: CDR1 SGHRS, CDR2 YFSETQ. The CDR3 sequence is CASSLGPGDYEQYV. The CDR3, as DNA: TGCGCCAGCAGCTTGGGCCCCGGTGACTACGAGCAGTACGTC.

This clonotype has only a few counts. V and J are TRBV7-8 and TRBJ2-7; weak D call: TRBD2 (5 bases). Germline V gene data show CDR1 as SGHVS and CDR2 as FQNEAQ. V was trimmed by 1 base and J by 7 bases, leaving 11 bases between them. The CDR3 sequence is 13 residues long. The CDR3 DNA sequence: TGTGCCAGCAGCTTAGAACAGAGGAGGGAGCAGTACTTC. Amino acids: CASSLEQRREQYF.

In its sample, this clonotype was seen many times. V is TRBV7-9 and J is TRBJ1-1; the D gene is possibly TRBD1 (6 bases). This CDR3 region has 14 residues. Germline CDR1 and CDR2: SEHNR and FQNEAQ (reference sequence). V was trimmed by 5 bases and J by 8 bases, leaving 18 bases between them. In DNA, the CDR3 is TGTGCCAGCAGCATGGGACACTTAAACATCGAAGCTTTCTTT. Its protein is CASSMGHLNIEAFF.